The 17 T cell receptor beta chains listed next were all sequenced from one sample in a study of cytomegalovirus exposure and HLA in healthy donors. Primers: 60 Vbeta forward and 13 Jbeta reverse. TCRdb keeps only in-frame clones here, not all; method: immunoSEQ multiplex PCR. The table shows more than 100,000 clones, with 65% to 85% occurring only once. The sample was PBMCs. The origin of the receptors is a man in his forties or fifties in good health and CMV-seronegative.

The chain combines TRBV5-4 with TRBJ1-2; D remains unclear. This CDR3 region has 16 residues. Trimming stripped 4 bases from V and 3 bases from J, with 19 bases between. Per germline, CDR1 SGHNT and CDR2 YYREEE (reference sequence). The CDR3 sequence: CASSHQIPSGDYGYTF. The CDR3 coding sequence is TGTGCCAGCAGCCACCAAATCCCCTCCGGGGACTATGGCTACACCTTC.

The chain recombines TRBV6-4 with TRBJ2-3; 11 nucleotides match TRBD2. V lost 4 bases to trimming and J lost 2 bases; unmatched junction nucleotides: 5. Per germline, CDR1 MRHNA and CDR2 SNTAGT. This CDR3 region has 16 residues. The CDR3 loop is CASSVLAGAYTDTQYF. The CDR3 DNA reads as TGTGCCAGCAGTGTACTAGCGGGGGCCTACACAGATACGCAGTATTTT.

J is TRBJ1-4 and V is TRBV9; tentative D call: TRBD1 (6 bases). The CDR3 is made up of 14 amino acids. Germline CDR1 reads SGDLS; CDR2 reads YYNGEE. The V and J ends lost 4 bases and 8 bases respectively, with 15 bases between them. The CDR3 DNA follows: TGTGCCAGCAGCCCCAGGGGCGCGATAGAAAAACTGTTTTTT. Its protein product is CASSPRGAIEKLFF. Using reference TRBV9 and TRBJ1-4 for the parts outside the CDR3, the full variable domain is DSGVTQTPKHLITATGQRVTLRCSPRSGDLSVYWYQQSLDQGLQFLIQYYNGEERAKGNILERFSAQQFPDLHSELNLSSLELGDSALYFCASSPRGAIEKLFFGSGTQLSVL.

The V call is TRBV7-2, the J call TRBJ1-2, with 10 bases aligning to TRBD1. The CDR3 totals 17 residues. CDR1 and CDR2 (germline): SGHTA, FQGNSA. J gave up 2 bases and V 0 bases, and 6 bases lay outside the gene matches. The CDR3 DNA is TGTGCCAGCAGCTTAGCGGGGGGACAGGGGCCCAACTATGGCTACACCTTC. Encoded protein: CASSLAGGQGPNYGYTF.

This sequence joins TRBV11-2 and TRBJ2-7; perhaps TRBD1 as D (5 bases). V was shortened by 5 bases and J by 7 bases, with 15 bases between the two germline ends. Germline CDR1 is SGHAT and CDR2 is FQNNGV. The CDR3 extends over 13 amino acids. Here the CDR3 reads CASSQSRVGEQYF. The CDR3 DNA sequence: TGTGCCAGCAGCCAATCCAGGGTGGGGGAGCAGTACTTC.

The rearrangement joins TRBV11-2 to TRBJ1-3; a possible D gene is TRBD1 (6 bases). The germline gives CDR1 SGHAT, CDR2 FQNNGV. V lost 5 bases, J lost 2 bases, and 13 bases lay in between. This CDR3 contains 15 residues. As DNA, the CDR3 is TGTGCCAGCAGCCAACAGGACAGTGCTGGAAACACCATATATTTT. It translates to CASSQQDSAGNTIYF. Filled out from reference TRBV11-2 and TRBJ1-3, the complete variable domain reads EAGVAQSPRYKIIEKRQSVAFWCNPISGHATLYWYQQILGQGPKLLIQFQNNGVVDDSQLPKDRFSAERLKGVDSTLKIQPAKLEDSAVYLCASSQQDSAGNTIYFGEGSWLTVV.

This chain connects TRBV29-1 to TRBJ2-2, with TRBD1 as a possible D gene (6 bases). There are 13 residues in the CDR3. Trimming pared 2 bases from V and 4 bases from J, leaving 8 bases between. The germline V gene encodes CDR1 SQVTM and CDR2 ANQGSEA. This CDR3 reads CSVESGVTGELFF. The CDR3 DNA sequence: TGCAGCGTTGAATCAGGGGTCACCGGGGAGCTGTTTTTT.

CDR3 nucleotides: TGTGCCAGCAGGCCTAGACAGGGGGGTTATAGCAATCAGCCCCAGCATTTT. Translating gives CASRPRQGGYSNQPQHF. The gene calls are TRBV28 and TRBJ1-5; the match to TRBD1 covers 9 bases. This CDR3 region has 17 residues. Germline-derived CDR1 and CDR2 are MDHEN and SYDVKM. J was trimmed by 0 bases and V by 6 bases; bases with no gene match: 9. The full variable domain, its missing parts supplied by reference TRBV28 and TRBJ1-5, is DVKVTQSSRYLVKRTGEKVFLECVQDMDHENMFWYRQDPGLGLRLIYFSYDVKMKEKGDIPEGYSVSREKKERFSLILESASTNQTSMYLCASRPRQGGYSNQPQHFGDGTRLSIL.

The chain recombines TRBV5-1 with TRBJ2-7; D call uncertain. CDR1 and CDR2 from the germline V gene are SGHRS and YFSETQ. CDR3 length equals 13 residues. Trimming cost V 0 bases and J 2 bases, with 6 bases left between them. CDR3 protein: CASSLVEAYEQYF. Here the CDR3 DNA reads TGCGCCAGCAGCTTGGTTGAGGCCTACGAGCAGTACTTC.

J is TRBJ1-5 and V is TRBV7-2; weak D call: TRBD1 (6 bases). The V gene lost 0 bases and the J gene lost 7 bases, with 13 bases spanning the gap. The V gene's germline CDR1 is SGHTA and CDR2 FQGNSA. The CDR3 loop spans 15 amino acids. CDR3 sequence: CASSLAPTGPQPQHF. CDR3 DNA: TGTGCCAGCAGCTTAGCCCCGACAGGCCCACAGCCCCAGCATTTT.

This clone came up once. The chain's CDR3 is CASTGGYSGNTIYF. CDR3 in DNA: TGTGCCAGCACAGGGGGATACTCTGGAAACACCATATATTTT. This chain connects TRBV6-5 to TRBJ1-3, with TRBD1 matching 7 bases. The CDR3 sequence is 14 residues long. The V segment lost 7 bases and the J segment 0 bases; nucleotides outside the gene matches: 3. CDR1 is MNHEY, CDR2 SVGAGI, per germline.

The chain recombines TRBV19 with TRBJ1-2, with 12 bases identical to TRBD1. Germline-derived CDR1 and CDR2 are LNHDA and SQIVND (reference sequence). V shed 5 bases and J 4 bases; nucleotides not matched to a gene: 8. The CDR3 totals 16 residues. The CDR3 is CASSAGQGALGYGYTF. The CDR3 DNA reads as TGTGCCAGTAGTGCGGGACAGGGGGCGCTTGGCTATGGCTACACCTTC.

The chain uses TRBV29-1 and TRBJ1-1; TRBD1 agrees at 7 bases. V gave up 5 bases and J gave up 0 bases; unmatched junction bases: 3. Germline lookup yields CDR1 SQVTM and CDR2 ANQGSEA. The CDR3 consists of 13 residues. The DNA of the CDR3 is TGCAGCGTTCGACAGGGCATGAACACTGAAGCTTTCTTT. Its translation is CSVRQGMNTEAFF.

This rearrangement joins TRBV9 to TRBJ2-3; D is undetermined. The V end was cut by 3 bases, the J end by 5 bases, with 19 bases between. The germline CDR1 and CDR2 sequences are SGDLS and YYNGEE. This CDR3 comprises 16 residues. CDR3 loop: CASSASPPLRGDTQYF. The CDR3 bases are TGTGCCAGCAGCGCGAGCCCCCCTTTGAGAGGAGATACGCAGTATTTT.

The chain uses TRBV2 and TRBJ2-1; 8 positions agree with TRBD2. Germline CDR1 SNHLY, CDR2 FYNNEI. The ends lost 4 bases at V and 9 bases at J; junction bases unmatched: 8. The length of the CDR3 is 14 residues. The CDR3 region is CASSGLAGICEQFF. CDR3 in DNA: TGTGCCAGCAGTGGCCTAGCGGGTATCTGTGAGCAGTTCTTC.

The J gene is TRBJ1-1, the V gene TRBV5-6; 10 bases are a match to TRBD1. J lost 1 base, V lost 3 bases, and 12 bases had no gene match. CDR3 size: 18 residues. Germline V lookup: CDR1 SGHDT, CDR2 YYEEEE. This CDR3 is CASSYSGQGLGRNTEAFF. The CDR3 DNA sequence: TGTGCCAGCAGCTACTCGGGACAGGGGTTGGGTAGGAACACTGAAGCTTTCTTT.

This clone was found a few times. This sequence joins TRBV18 and TRBJ2-7; D may be TRBD1 (6 bases). The germline CDR1 and CDR2 sequences are KGHSH and LQKENI. V dropped 3 bases and J dropped 11 bases, with 23 bases sitting between them. The length of the CDR3 is 15 residues. The chain's CDR3 is CASSPAGQGLTREYF. The CDR3 bases are TGTGCCAGCTCACCCGCCGGGCAGGGGCTTACGAGGGAGTACTTC. The entire variable domain, with the rest obtained from reference TRBV18 and TRBJ2-7, is as follows: NAGVMQNPRHLVRRRGQEARLRCSPMKGHSHVYWYRQLPEEGLKFMVYLQKENIIDESGMPKERFSAEFPKEGPSILRIQQVVRGDSAAYFCASSPAGQGLTREYFGPGTRLTVT.